This entry lists 21 T cell receptor beta chains sequenced from one sample in a study of CD4 T cells in relation to SARS-CoV-2 and coronaviruses. Generated by immunoSEQ multiplex PCR, the TCRdb table keeps only in-frame clones and is missing some. The sample includes about 21,000 clones, 78% of them seen just once. No antigen is known for these receptors. Before the COVID-19 pandemic, during about 2011-2019, CD4+ T cells were taken from unexposed donors. Isolation of CD4+ T cells took place after about 10 days in culture. Material for sequencing was CD4+ T cells from PBMCs, cultured in vitro. Receptors originate from a human donor in good health.

The rearrangement uses TRBV11-2 and TRBJ2-3; D is possibly TRBD2 (6 bases). Between the trimmed V and J ends, which lost 0 bases and 3 bases, there was a span of 13 bases. This CDR3 contains 16 residues. Germline CDR1 reads SGHAT; CDR2 reads FQNNGV. The CDR3 reads CASSLDRAGRTDTQYF. CDR3 nucleotide sequence: TGTGCCAGCAGCTTAGATCGGGCGGGAAGGACAGATACGCAGTATTTT.

The V and J genes are TRBV5-1 and TRBJ2-7; the match to TRBD2 covers 10 bases. Germline trimming cut 5 bases from V and 3 bases from J; bases unmatched to any gene: 5. The CDR3 loop spans 14 amino acids. The germline gives CDR1 SGHRS, CDR2 YFSETQ. The CDR3 nucleotides are TGCGCCAGCAGGCCGGGACTAGCGAGCTACGAGCAGTACTTC. It is translated as CASRPGLASYEQYF.

The chain employs TRBV6-5 and TRBJ1-1; no reliable D call. The germline gives CDR1 MNHEY, CDR2 SVGAGI. This CDR3 is 14 amino acids long. The V end lost 5 bases, the J end lost 3 bases, and 13 bases lay between the germline ends. CDR3: CASSPDGIYTEAFF. DNA of the CDR3: TGTGCCAGCAGTCCCGACGGGATCTACACTGAAGCTTTCTTT.

The chain uses TRBV5-8 and TRBJ1-2, with D perhaps matching TRBD1 (6 bases). Trimming removed 3 bases at V and 1 base at J, with 10 bases between. Germline assignment: CDR1 SGHTS and CDR2 YDEGEE. The CDR3 totals 14 residues. In DNA form, the CDR3 reads TGTGCCAGCAGCTACGGACAGAGTAACTATGGCTACACCTTC. Translation gives CASSYGQSNYGYTF.

The chain is built from TRBV19 and TRBJ2-7, with 11 bases that match TRBD1. CDR3 size: 16 residues. Losses at the gene ends were 5 bases for V and 6 bases for J; bases not matched to a gene: 12. Germline lookup yields CDR1 LNHDA and CDR2 SQIVND (reference sequence). The CDR3 reads CASSPARDRGEAEQYF. Here the CDR3 DNA reads TGTGCCAGTAGTCCGGCCCGGGACAGGGGGGAGGCCGAGCAGTACTTC.

Written as DNA, the CDR3 is TGTGCCAGCAGCTTCTTAAGTGGGGGGTTGATGGGGTATAATGAGCAGTTCTTC. It codes for CASSFLSGGLMGYNEQFF. V and J are TRBV11-2 and TRBJ2-1, with a possible D match to TRBD2 (6 bases). The V gene's germline CDR1 is SGHAT and CDR2 FQNNGV. The CDR3 is made up of 18 amino acids. V lost 3 bases and J 7 bases, leaving 25 bases between the germline ends.

In this sample, this clone turned up once. The rearrangement joins TRBV14 to TRBJ2-3; weak D call: TRBD2 (5 bases). Trimming pared 0 bases from V and 3 bases from J, leaving 19 bases between. The CDR3 has 18 residues. The germline V gene encodes CDR1 SGHDN and CDR2 FVKESK. CDR3 sequence reads: CASSQDLGGRRGTDTQYF. The DNA of the CDR3 is TGTGCCAGCAGCCAAGATCTTGGAGGACGGCGTGGAACAGATACGCAGTATTTT.

J is TRBJ2-2 and V is TRBV4-1; D possibly uses TRBD1 or TRBD2 (6 bases each). V dropped 0 bases and J dropped 7 bases, with 12 bases sitting between them. The CDR3 extends over 15 amino acids. From germline, CDR1 is MGHRA and CDR2 YSYEKL. The CDR3 spells CASSQDWGAVGELFF. The CDR3 nucleotides read TGCGCCAGCAGCCAAGATTGGGGGGCTGTCGGGGAGCTGTTTTTT.

The chain couples TRBV19 to TRBJ1-2; possibly TRBD1 for D (5 bases). The CDR3 length is 13 residues. Between the trimmed V and J ends, which lost 10 bases and 3 bases, there was a span of 15 bases. Per germline, CDR1 LNHDA and CDR2 SQIVND (reference sequence). CDR3 nucleotides: TGTGCCATTAAGAAGGTGGGGCACTATGGCTACACCTTC. This codes for CAIKKVGHYGYTF.

In its sample, this clone was seen once. V is TRBV5-8 and J is TRBJ1-4; D is unresolved. V was trimmed by 0 bases and J by 8 bases, leaving 14 bases between them. Germline values: CDR1 SGHTS, CDR2 YDEGEE. The CDR3 runs to 15 residues. CDR3 coding DNA: TGTGCCAGCAGCTTGGGTTCAAGTGGTTACGAAAAACTGTTTTTT. Protein sequence: CASSLGSSGYEKLFF. Full variable domain (missing parts from reference TRBV5-8 and TRBJ1-4): EAGVTQSPTHLIKTRGQQATLRCSPISGHTSVYWYQQALGLGLQFLLWYDEGEERNRGNFPPRFSGRQFPNYSSELNVNALELEDSALYLCASSLGSSGYEKLFFGSGTQLSVL.

The genes are TRBV10-3 and TRBJ1-5; D perhaps matches TRBD1 (5 bases). V lost 4 bases, J lost 0 bases, and 10 bases lay in between. The CDR3 runs to 15 residues. Looked up from germline, CDR1 is ENHRY and CDR2 is SYGVKD. The CDR3 DNA follows: TGTGCCATCAGTGGTTCGGGGGGTAGCAATCAGCCCCAGCATTTT. This sequence encodes CAISGSGGSNQPQHF.

CDR3 amino acids: CASSLAASPGGETQYF. The CDR3 DNA sequence: TGTGCCAGCAGCTTGGCAGCTAGTCCGGGAGGGGAGACCCAGTACTTC. V is TRBV5-4 and J is TRBJ2-5; 8 positions agree with TRBD2. Germline trimming cut 0 bases from V and 5 bases from J; bases unmatched to any gene: 9. The CDR3 sequence is 16 residues long. Germline assignment: CDR1 SGHNT and CDR2 YYREEE (reference sequence). Variable domain in full (rest from reference TRBV5-4 and TRBJ2-5): ETGVTQSPTHLIKTRGQQVTLRCSSQSGHNTVSWYQQALGQGPQFIFQYYREEENGRGNFPPRFSGLQFPNYSSELNVNALELDDSALYLCASSLAASPGGETQYFGPGTRLLVL.

V gene TRBV10-2 combines with J gene TRBJ1-2, with D possibly TRBD1 on 5 matching bases. Trimming cost V 1 base and J 4 bases, with 7 bases left between them. CDR1 and CDR2 (germline): WSHSY, SAAADI. The CDR3 covers 13 residues. CDR3 region: CASSEWGGYGYTF. CDR3 sequence (DNA): TGCGCCAGCAGTGAGTGGGGGGGCTATGGCTACACCTTC.

This clone was seen a handful of times. The chain joins TRBV27 to TRBJ1-3, with D tentatively TRBD1 (5 bases). The V gene's germline CDR1 is MNHEY and CDR2 SMNVEV (reference sequence). Deletions cut 0 bases from V and 3 bases from J, with 9 bases between. The CDR3 length is 15 residues. As DNA, the CDR3 is TGTGCCAGCAGTTTATCTGGGGGTGGTGGAAACACCATATATTTT. This gives the protein CASSLSGGGGNTIYF.

As DNA, the CDR3 is TGCGCCAGCAGTGTTGGAGCAGGGAACACCGGGGAGCTGTTTTTT. Translated, it gives CASSVGAGNTGELFF. The V call is TRBV10-1, the J call TRBJ2-2; the D is unclear. Germline values: CDR1 WNHNN, CDR2 SYGVQD (reference sequence). V lost 4 bases and J 1 base, leaving 10 bases between the germline ends. CDR3 length equals 15 residues.

The chain joins TRBV10-1 to TRBJ2-3; D is perhaps TRBD1 or TRBD2 (5 bases each). The germline CDR1 and CDR2 sequences are WNHNN and SYGVQD (reference sequence). V lost 0 bases to trimming and J lost 4 bases, with 11 bases between them. CDR3 length: 15 residues. The CDR3 coding sequence is TGCGCCAGCAGTGAGTCTAGGGGAGTCCCAGATACGCAGTATTTT. Translation: CASSESRGVPDTQYF.

The chain joins TRBV6-1 to TRBJ2-7; TRBD2 matches 8 bases. Germline values: CDR1 MNHNS, CDR2 SASEGT. The CDR3 sequence is 13 residues long. V dropped 3 bases and J dropped 5; count of bases not matched to a gene: 3. The CDR3 sequence is CASSDGTRDEQYF. CDR3 DNA: TGTGCCAGCAGTGACGGGACTAGAGACGAGCAGTACTTC.

This rearrangement joins TRBV2 to TRBJ2-5; 8 bases are a match to TRBD2. Germline CDR1 and CDR2: SNHLY and FYNNEI. The CDR3 sequence is 15 residues long. V lost 2 bases and J lost 4; bases outside the gene matches: 6. CDR3 DNA: TGTGCCAGCAGTGAAAGCGGGAGTCTAGTAGAGACCCAGTACTTC. Protein product: CASSESGSLVETQYF.

The CDR3 bases are TGTGCCAGCAGCTTGGAGGGGGACTATCAGCCCCAGCATTTT. This encodes CASSLEGDYQPQHF. The V call is TRBV7-2, the J call TRBJ1-5; D possibly corresponds to TRBD1 (6 bases). V lost 3 bases, J lost 5 bases, and 11 bases lay in between. Germline V gives CDR1 SGHTA, CDR2 FQGNSA. This CDR3 is built from 14 residues.

Only one count was recorded for this clone. This chain uses TRBV3-1 (or the pseudogene TRBV3-2) with TRBJ1-2; D perhaps matches TRBD1 (5 bases). Germline CDR1 and CDR2: LGHDT and YNNKEL (reference sequence). This CDR3 region has 18 residues. Trimming cost V 0 bases and J 4 bases, with 21 bases left between them. The CDR3 loop reads CASSQDRPVARGGYGYTF. CDR3 bases: TGTGCCAGCAGCCAAGATAGACCGGTTGCGAGGGGAGGCTATGGCTACACCTTC.

V usage is TRBV6-5 and J usage is TRBJ2-3; 8 nucleotides match TRBD1. The CDR3 is made up of 16 amino acids. Germline loops: CDR1 MNHEY, CDR2 SVGAGI. J gave up 1 base and V 2 bases, and 5 bases lay outside the gene matches. The CDR3: CASSYGQGRGTDTQYF. CDR3 nucleotide sequence: TGTGCCAGCAGTTACGGACAGGGAAGGGGCACAGATACGCAGTATTTT.